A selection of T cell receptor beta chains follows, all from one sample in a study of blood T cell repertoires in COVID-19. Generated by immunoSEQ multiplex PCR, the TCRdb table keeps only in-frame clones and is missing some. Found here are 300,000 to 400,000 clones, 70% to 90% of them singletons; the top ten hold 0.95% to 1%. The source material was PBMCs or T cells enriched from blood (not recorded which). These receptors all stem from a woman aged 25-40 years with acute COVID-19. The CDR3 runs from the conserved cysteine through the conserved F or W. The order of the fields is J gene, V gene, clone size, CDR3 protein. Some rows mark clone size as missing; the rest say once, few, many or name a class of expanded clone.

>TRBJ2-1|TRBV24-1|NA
CATSGTSGGYNEQFF
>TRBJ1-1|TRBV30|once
CAWIGGGTEAFF
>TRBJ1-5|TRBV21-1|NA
CASSKASGDNQPQHF
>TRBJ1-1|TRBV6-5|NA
CASSRTGSTPEAFF
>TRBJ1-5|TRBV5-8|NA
CASSFLGVYQPQHF
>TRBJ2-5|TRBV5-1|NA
CASSLVVAQETQYF
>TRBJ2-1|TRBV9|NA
CASSPGLAGGNEQFF
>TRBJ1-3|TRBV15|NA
CATSPGGTGNTIYF
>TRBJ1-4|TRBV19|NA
CASSVESGTGSKKLFF
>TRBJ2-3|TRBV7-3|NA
CASSLKQAGGTDTQYF
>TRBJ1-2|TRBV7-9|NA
CASSLFDTVGYTF
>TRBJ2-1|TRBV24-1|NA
CATSDFIPQAEQFF
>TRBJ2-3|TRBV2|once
CACRGTLKGGTDTQYF
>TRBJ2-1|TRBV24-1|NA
CATSDPGQASYEQFF
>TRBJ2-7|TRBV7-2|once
CASRLAGTGLTYEQYF
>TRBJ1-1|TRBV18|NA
CASSPPAQKNTEAFF
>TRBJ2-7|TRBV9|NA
CASSVFDSAYEQYF
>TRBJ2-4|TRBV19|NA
CASSVTDGDIQYF
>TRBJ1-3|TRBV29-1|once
CSVLGQLVSGNTIYF
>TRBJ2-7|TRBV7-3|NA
CASSISGTVPYEQYF
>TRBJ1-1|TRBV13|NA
CASSPGTGDTEAFF
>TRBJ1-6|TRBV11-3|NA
CASSLDLPGQFPGSPLHF
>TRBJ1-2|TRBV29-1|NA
CSVDNDRVVNGYTF
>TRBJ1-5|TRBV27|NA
CASSRRTGNNQPQHF
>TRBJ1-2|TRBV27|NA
CASSLWGSDRDGYTF
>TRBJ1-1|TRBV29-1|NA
CLCSLGDFGAFF
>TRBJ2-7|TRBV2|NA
CASREYYEQYF
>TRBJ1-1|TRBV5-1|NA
CASREQGRNTEAFF
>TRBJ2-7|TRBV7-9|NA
CASRRQGAGAYEQYF
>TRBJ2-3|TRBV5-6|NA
CASRQGSDGLYF
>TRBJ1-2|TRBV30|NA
CAWSADRTGYTF
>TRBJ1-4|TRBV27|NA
CASSFWANEKLFF
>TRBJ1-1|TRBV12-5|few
CASGPSRLEAFF
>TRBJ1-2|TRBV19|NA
CASSIRQMGRTNYGYTF
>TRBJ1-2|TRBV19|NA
CASRRQGTGYGYTF
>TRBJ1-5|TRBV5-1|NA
CASSLTGDSNQPQHF
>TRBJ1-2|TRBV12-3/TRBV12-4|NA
CASRSTGGNGYTF
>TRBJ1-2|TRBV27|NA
CASSAAGRPTGYTF
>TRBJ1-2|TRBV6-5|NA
CASRGAEGPFYGYTF
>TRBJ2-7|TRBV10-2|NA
CASSEPDYEQYF
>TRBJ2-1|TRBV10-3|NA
CAISEGTGGSFSYNEQFF
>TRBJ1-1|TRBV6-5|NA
CASSQGQGLYTEAFF
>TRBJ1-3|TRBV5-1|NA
CASSAETGPGNTIYF
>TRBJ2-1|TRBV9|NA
CASSVGAGLNDEQFF
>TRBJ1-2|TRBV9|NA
CASSPSGEGYGYTF
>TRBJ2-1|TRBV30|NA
CAWSTSGGLHEQFF
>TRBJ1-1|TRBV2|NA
CASRRDRNTEAFF
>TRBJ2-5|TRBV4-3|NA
CASSQVEGREETQYF
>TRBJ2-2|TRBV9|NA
CASSPNPGLAVNTGELFF
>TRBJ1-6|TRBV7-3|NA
CANPNGQGGSSYNSPLHF
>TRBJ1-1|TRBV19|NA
CASSGRGGRGTEAFF
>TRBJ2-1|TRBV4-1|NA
CASSQTSGKPNEQFF
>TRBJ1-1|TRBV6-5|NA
CASSYSPGMNTEAFF
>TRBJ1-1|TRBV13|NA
CASSLQKSRNTEAFF
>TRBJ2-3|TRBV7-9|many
CASSPRTANTQYF
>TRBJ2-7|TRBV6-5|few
CASKRAWTGLTEQYF
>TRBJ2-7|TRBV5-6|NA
CASSLAAGSGEQYF
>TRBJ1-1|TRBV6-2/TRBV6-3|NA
CASSLGPSEATEAFF
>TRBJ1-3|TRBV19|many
CASSRDRAPSGNTIYF
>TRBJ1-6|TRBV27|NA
CASIDRGNSPLHF